The 22 T cell receptor beta chains presented below share a single source sample, sequenced in a study of regulatory T cells in long-lasting Graves disease. Indicated time point: persistent/refractory GD, antithyroid drugs over 5 years with positive TRAb. The TCR library was made from RNA that had been extracted from PBMCs in TRIzol. Arm-PCR with iRepertoire HTBI primers amplified the CDR3 regions for these TCR beta libraries. A single record per CDR3 protein comes from TCRdb applying MiXCR to the multiplex PCR reads. Among fewer than 550,000 distinct CDR3 sequences listed, around a fifth were seen once. Source: peripheral blood mononuclear cells (PBMCs), taken when the disease was refractory, from a patient treated with antithyroid drugs. These TCRs come from a female donor with Graves disease.

This clonotype was detected a few times. The chain joins TRBV30 to TRBJ1-2; D might be TRBD1 (6 bases). Trimming shortened V by 0 bases and J by 3 bases, and 8 bases separated the two germline ends. Germline V gene data show CDR1 as GTSNPN and CDR2 as SVGIG (reference sequence). There are 13 residues in the CDR3. CDR3 DNA: TGTGCCTGGAGTGTAAGGACAGACTATGGCTACACCTTC. Amino acids: CAWSVRTDYGYTF. The complete variable domain, with remaining parts taken from reference TRBV30 and TRBJ1-2, reads SQTIHQWPATLVQPVGSPLSLECTVEGTSNPNLYWYRQAAGRGLQLLFYSVGIGQISSEVPQNLSASRPQDRQFILSSKKLLLSDSGFYLCAWSVRTDYGYTFGSGTRLTVV.

The sample holds many counts of this clonotype. V is TRBV28 and J is TRBJ1-2, with a possible D match to TRBD1 (5 bases). The CDR3 has 12 residues. The V end was cut by 7 bases, the J end by 7 bases, with 13 bases between. In germline, CDR1 is MDHEN, CDR2 SYDVKM. The CDR3 DNA reads as TGTGCCAGCACCCCGGGACCGCGTGGCTACACCTTC. Amino acids: CASTPGPRGYTF.

This clonotype was counted a few times. The gene calls are TRBV27 and TRBJ2-2; 11 nucleotides align to TRBD2. This CDR3 contains 15 residues. Losses at the gene ends were 6 bases for V and 4 bases for J; bases not matched to a gene: 4. The V gene's germline CDR1 is MNHEY and CDR2 SMNVEV (reference sequence). This CDR3 is CASRSGTSGTGELFF. The CDR3 DNA sequence: TGTGCCAGCAGATCCGGGACTAGCGGCACCGGGGAGCTGTTTTTT.

In its sample, this clonotype was seen many times. Here the CDR3 reads CASSPGQGSNQETQYF. Here the CDR3 DNA reads TGTGCCAGCAGCCCCGGACAGGGGAGCAACCAAGAGACCCAGTACTTC. V and J are TRBV11-2 and TRBJ2-5; 9 bases align to TRBD1. This CDR3 is 16 amino acids long. With 5 bases clipped from V and 0 bases from J, the junction kept 7 bases outside the gene matches. Germline CDR1 reads SGHAT; CDR2 reads FQNNGV.

This clonotype was counted ten times or more. The V and J genes are TRBV28 and TRBJ1-5; 8 bases line up with TRBD1. In germline, CDR1 is MDHEN, CDR2 SYDVKM. Germline trimming cut 6 bases from V and 2 bases from J; bases unmatched to any gene: 12. This CDR3 is built from 17 residues. The CDR3 sequence: CASRRTGKRVRNQPQHF. The CDR3, as DNA: TGTGCCAGCAGACGGACAGGGAAGAGGGTACGCAATCAGCCCCAGCATTTT. Based on the CDR3 plus reference TRBV28 and TRBJ1-5, the full variable domain is DVKVTQSSRYLVKRTGEKVFLECVQDMDHENMFWYRQDPGLGLRLIYFSYDVKMKEKGDIPEGYSVSREKKERFSLILESASTNQTSMYLCASRRTGKRVRNQPQHFGDGTRLSIL.

This chain uses TRBV19 with TRBJ1-5; the match to TRBD1 covers 7 bases. The CDR3 extends over 14 amino acids. CDR1 is LNHDA and CDR2 is SQIVND in the germline V gene (reference sequence). V trimming: 6 bases; J trimming: 6 bases; junction bases outside the gene matches: 8. The CDR3 region is CASSLGGWGQPQHF. CDR3 sequence (DNA): TGTGCCAGTAGCTTAGGGGGCTGGGGTCAGCCCCAGCATTTT. The full variable domain, in which reference TRBV19 and TRBJ1-5 provide the parts outside the CDR3, is DGGITQSPKYLFRKEGQNVTLSCEQNLNHDAMYWYRQDPGQGLRLIYYSQIVNDFQKGDIAEGYSVSREKKESFPLTVTSAQKNPTAFYLCASSLGGWGQPQHFGDGTRLSIL.

This clonotype has a count of ten or more. This chain connects TRBV11-2 to TRBJ1-2; the D gene is possibly TRBD1 (6 bases). The germline V gene has CDR1 SGHAT and CDR2 FQNNGV. Trimming stripped 5 bases from V and 2 bases from J, with 15 bases between. The CDR3 sequence is 15 residues long. The CDR3 nucleotides read TGTGCCAGCAGCGTCCTCAGGGGATTGAACTATGGCTACACCTTC. This codes for CASSVLRGLNYGYTF.

The gene calls are TRBV27 and TRBJ1-2, with a weak D call TRBD1 (5 bases). Per germline, CDR1 MNHEY and CDR2 SMNVEV (reference sequence). This CDR3 has 13 residues. V lost 8 bases and J 3 bases, leaving 13 bases between the germline ends. For the CDR3, the DNA is TGTGCCAGCGCGCTCGGGGGGGACTATGGCTACACCTTC. This sequence encodes CASALGGDYGYTF.

This clonotype was observed many times. J is TRBJ2-7 and V is TRBV28; TRBD1 is a possible D gene (6 bases). Trimming removed 1 base from V and 0 bases from J, with 13 bases in between. Germline-derived CDR1 and CDR2 are MDHEN and SYDVKM. This CDR3 is built from 16 residues. The CDR3 sequence is CASSLYWTASSYEQYF. The CDR3 nucleotides read TGTGCCAGCAGTTTATACTGGACAGCGAGCTCCTACGAGCAGTACTTC.

This clonotype was counted a few times. V gene TRBV19 combines with J gene TRBJ1-5; D remains unclear. V gave up 3 bases and J gave up 3 bases, with 12 bases separating them. The CDR3 extends over 15 amino acids. The germline CDR1 and CDR2 sequences are LNHDA and SQIVND (reference sequence). The CDR3 here is CASSMQPGLNQPQHF. DNA of the CDR3: TGTGCCAGTAGTATGCAGCCAGGCCTCAATCAGCCCCAGCATTTT.

At least ten counts were recorded for this clonotype. The chain has TRBV7-2 and TRBJ1-5; TRBD1 might be the D (5 bases). Trimming removed 5 bases from V and 6 bases from J, with 23 bases in between. CDR3 length: 17 residues. Germline CDR1 reads SGHTA; CDR2 reads FQGNSA. In nucleotides, the CDR3 is TGTGCCAGCAGCCCCGACAGCAATTTAGGATTCGGTCAGCCCCAGCATTTT. Its translation: CASSPDSNLGFGQPQHF.

The chain links TRBV4-1 to TRBJ1-5, with D perhaps TRBD1 (6 bases). Germline loops: CDR1 MGHRA, CDR2 YSYEKL. The CDR3 runs to 17 residues. The V and J ends lost 4 bases and 4 bases respectively, with 20 bases between them. CDR3 nucleotide sequence: TGCGCCAGCAGCCTTTTTATTCGGGCAGGGGATAATCAGCCCCAGCATTTT. Encoded protein: CASSLFIRAGDNQPQHF.

This sequence joins TRBV13 and TRBJ2-2; D is unclear. This CDR3 is 16 amino acids long. CDR1 PRHDT and CDR2 FYEKMQ come from the germline V gene (reference sequence). The V and J ends lost 1 base and 5 bases respectively, with 14 bases between them. The chain's CDR3 is CASSLERTYGTGELFF. CDR3 coding DNA: TGTGCCAGCAGCTTAGAACGGACGTATGGGACCGGGGAGCTGTTTTTT.

Many counts were recorded for this clonotype. The chain joins TRBV27 to TRBJ1-1; the match to TRBD1 covers 7 bases. In germline, CDR1 is MNHEY, CDR2 SMNVEV (reference sequence). The CDR3 loop spans 17 amino acids. Germline trimming cut 4 bases from V and 0 bases from J; bases unmatched to any gene: 11. CDR3 amino acids: CASSSPGTDYMNTEAFF. CDR3 coding DNA: TGTGCCAGCAGTTCTCCCGGGACAGACTACATGAACACTGAAGCTTTCTTT.

In this sample, this clonotype turned up many times. The chain employs TRBV20-1 and TRBJ1-4; 8 bases match TRBD1. The trim removed 5 bases at V and 5 bases at J, leaving 16 bases unmatched. Germline CDR1 and CDR2: DFQATT and SNEGSKA (reference sequence). The CDR3 is 17 residues long. This chain's CDR3 is CSAHGPGGPRVNEKLFF. The CDR3 DNA reads TGCAGTGCTCATGGCCCAGGGGGCCCGCGGGTGAATGAAAAACTGTTTTTT.

This clonotype has a count of ten or more. The chain couples TRBV12-3 or TRBV12-4 to TRBJ2-5, with 7 positions matching TRBD1. The CDR3 length is 17 residues. Trimming at V came to 1 base and at J to 1 base, leaving 9 bases not matched to a gene. CDR3 sequence (DNA): TGTGCCAGCAGTTTAGGATTTTCCCGACAGGGCCAAGAGACCCAGTACTTC. Amino acids: CASSLGFSRQGQETQYF.

The sample holds a few counts of this clonotype. A read error is possible here, since a much larger clone lies one base away. This chain connects TRBV6-7 to TRBJ1-2; D may be TRBD1 (5 bases). TRBV6-7 is flagged as an ORF with uncertain function. V was cut by 11 bases and J by 3 bases, with 22 bases left in between. CDR3 length: 15 residues. The CDR3: CAGSPPSGDDYGYTF. In nucleotides, the CDR3 is TGTGCCGGCTCCCCCCCCAGCGGGGACGACTATGGCTACACCTTC.

This clonotype was detected many times. The chain uses TRBV11-1 and TRBJ2-7; D unclear. This CDR3 region has 14 residues. V was shortened by 5 bases and J by 2 bases, with 13 bases between the two germline ends. Per germline, CDR1 SGHAT and CDR2 FQDESV (reference sequence). The CDR3, as DNA: TGTGCCAGCAGCCCTGACGGTGGTCCCTACGAGCAGTACTTC. Translation: CASSPDGGPYEQYF.

This clonotype occurred many times. The chain joins TRBV28 to TRBJ2-7; 8 bases fit TRBD1. Germline V lookup: CDR1 MDHEN, CDR2 SYDVKM. The V segment lost 5 bases and the J segment 3 bases; nucleotides outside the gene matches: 12. The CDR3 is made up of 16 amino acids. In DNA, the CDR3 is TGTGCCAGCAGTCCCTTGACAGGGGCCCCAAGCTACGAGCAGTACTTC. Protein: CASSPLTGAPSYEQYF.

This clonotype was recorded many times. This rearrangement joins TRBV7-2 to TRBJ1-4; tentative D call: TRBD1 (5 bases). This CDR3 has 15 amino acids. V gave up 1 base and J gave up 2 bases, with 8 bases separating them. The germline CDR1 and CDR2 sequences are SGHTA and FQGNSA. CDR3 nucleotide sequence: TGTGCCAGCAGCTTAGTTGACAGTACTAATGAAAAACTGTTTTTT. Amino acid sequence: CASSLVDSTNEKLFF.

This clonotype was counted a few times. The chain combines TRBV20-1 with TRBJ2-7; 10 positions agree with TRBD1. This CDR3 contains 13 residues. Unmatched junction bases numbered 7, after V lost 5 bases and J lost 6 bases. Germline-derived CDR1 and CDR2 are DFQATT and SNEGSKA (reference sequence). The CDR3 bases are TGCAGTGCTTTGGGACAGGGGTATGTCGAGCAGTACTTC. It translates to CSALGQGYVEQYF.

The CDR3 sequence: CASSLGGGMNTEAFF. The CDR3 region has the DNA TGTGCCAGCAGCTTGGGGGGGGGGATGAACACTGAAGCTTTCTTT. V is TRBV7-8 and J is TRBJ1-1; D is possibly TRBD1 (5 bases). CDR3 size: 15 residues. The ends were cut back, 3 bases at V and 0 bases at J, with 11 bases in the middle. CDR1 and CDR2 (germline): SGHVS, FQNEAQ.